The present TCR beta chain was sequenced within a study of T cell responses to AZD1222 COVID-19 vaccine. Study-wide results and caveats: Close to half of all spike-specific TCRs reportedly target regions of the variants that are unmutated.

Points on this clone: Its target is unknown.

TCRdb's table, derived via immunoSEQ multiplex PCR, lists solely in-frame clones and lacks some. The sample includes some 150,000 clones, 90% to 95% of them seen just once. The V end lost 1 base, the J end lost 0 bases, and 6 bases lay between the germline ends. This CDR3 has 14 residues. CDR1 and CDR2 (germline): SGDLS, YYNGEE. V gene TRBV9 combines with J gene TRBJ2-3; D is unresolved. This clonotype was obtained from an adult who received the AZD1222 COVID-19 vaccine. The sample here was peripheral blood, taken 28 days after the second AZD1222 dose. The chain's CDR3 is CASSVRVSTDTQYF. The CDR3 DNA reads as TGTGCCAGCAGCGTAAGAGTGAGCACAGATACGCAGTATTTT. Full variable domain (remainder filled in from reference TRBV9 and TRBJ2-3): DSGVTQTPKHLITATGQRVTLRCSPRSGDLSVYWYQQSLDQGLQFLIQYYNGEERAKGNILERFSAQQFPDLHSELNLSSLELGDSALYFCASSVRVSTDTQYFGPGTRLTVL.